This is a list of T cell receptor beta chains from one sample in a study of shared clonotypes between healthy human individuals. Produced via immunoSEQ multiplex PCR; TCRdb's table is partial and in-frame only. The table shows more than 2,000,000 clones, with 93% occurring only once. Sequencing was performed on naive CD4+ T cells from PBMCs. All receptors derive from a man between 18 and 29 years old in good health. Some clones in this sample may be carry-over from other donors' samples. Both conserved end residues are part of each CDR3. Each record gives: CDR3 protein, CDR3 DNA, J gene, V gene, clone size, D gene. D genes are given only for firm matches. Where a row states a size, it is once, few, many or the class of an expanded clone; other rows omit it.

CDR3aa: CASSSQGAANEKLFF
CDR3nt: TGCGCCAGCAGCTCACAGGGGGCAGCTAATGAAAAACTGTTTTTT
j_gene: TRBJ1-4
v_gene: TRBV5-1
abundance: once
d_gene: TRBD1

CDR3aa: CASGQDNEKLFF
CDR3nt: TGTGCCAGCGGACAGGATAATGAAAAACTGTTTTTT
j_gene: TRBJ1-4
v_gene: TRBV18
abundance: -
d_gene: TRBD1

CDR3aa: CASSQVPLREFSSASYNEQFF
CDR3nt: TGCGCCAGCAGCCAGGTCCCTCTCCGGGAGTTCTCATCCGCCTCCTACAATGAGCAGTTCTTC
j_gene: TRBJ2-1
v_gene: TRBV4-1
abundance: -
d_gene: -

CDR3aa: CASSLAGHRIPVAFF
CDR3nt: TGTGCCAGCAGCTTAGCGGGACACCGGATACCGGTAGCTTTCTTT
j_gene: TRBJ1-1
v_gene: TRBV7-9
abundance: -
d_gene: -

CDR3aa: CASSQVAEKLFF
CDR3nt: TGTGCCAGCAGCCAAGTGGCTGAAAAACTGTTTTTT
j_gene: TRBJ1-4
v_gene: TRBV14
abundance: -
d_gene: -

CDR3aa: CASSLEGIPYNEQFF
CDR3nt: TGTGCCAGCAGTTTGGAAGGGATTCCCTACAATGAGCAGTTCTTC
j_gene: TRBJ2-1
v_gene: TRBV28
abundance: once
d_gene: -

CDR3aa: CASSRSSSNQPQHF
CDR3nt: TGTGCCAGCAGTAGGTCATCGAGCAATCAGCCCCAGCATTTT
j_gene: TRBJ1-5
v_gene: TRBV6-1
abundance: -
d_gene: -

CDR3aa: CASSEASLYNEQFF
CDR3nt: TGTGCCAGCAGTGAAGCTTCCTTGTACAATGAGCAGTTCTTC
j_gene: TRBJ2-1
v_gene: TRBV2
abundance: once
d_gene: -

CDR3aa: CASIGGGAAYNEQFF
CDR3nt: TGTGCCAGCATTGGGGGCGGGGCAGCCTACAATGAGCAGTTCTTC
j_gene: TRBJ2-1
v_gene: TRBV25-1
abundance: -
d_gene: -

CDR3aa: CASSSGRLADTDTQYF
CDR3nt: TGTGCCAGCAGTTCCGGTCGACTAGCGGACACAGATACGCAGTATTTT
j_gene: TRBJ2-3
v_gene: TRBV27
abundance: -
d_gene: TRBD2

CDR3aa: CASSQETQYF
CDR3nt: TGTGCCAGCAGCCAAGAGACCCAGTACTTC
j_gene: TRBJ2-5
v_gene: TRBV7-9
abundance: few
d_gene: -

CDR3aa: CASSLSGTVRGEQYF
CDR3nt: TGTGCCAGCAGTCTCTCCGGGACTGTCAGGGGCGAGCAGTACTTC
j_gene: TRBJ2-7
v_gene: TRBV6-5
abundance: -
d_gene: -

CDR3aa: CASSLTSASSYEQYF
CDR3nt: TGCGCCAGCAGCTTGACTAGCGCTTCCTCCTACGAGCAGTACTTC
j_gene: TRBJ2-7
v_gene: TRBV5-1
abundance: -
d_gene: TRBD2

CDR3aa: CASRDRGGSTYNEQFF
CDR3nt: TGTGCCAGCAGGGACCGGGGGGGTTCTACCTACAATGAGCAGTTCTTC
j_gene: TRBJ2-1
v_gene: TRBV2
abundance: -
d_gene: TRBD2

CDR3aa: CASSLAGSSEQYF
CDR3nt: TGTGCCAGCAGTCTAGCGGGAAGCTCCGAGCAGTACTTC
j_gene: TRBJ2-7
v_gene: TRBV28
abundance: -
d_gene: TRBD2

CDR3aa: CASSLGLSNTEAFF
CDR3nt: TGTGCCAGCAGCTTAGGGTTGTCGAACACTGAAGCTTTCTTT
j_gene: TRBJ1-1
v_gene: TRBV7-3
abundance: once
d_gene: -

CDR3aa: CASSPGQGNRVTGELFF
CDR3nt: TGTGCCAGCAGCCCGGGACAGGGGAATAGGGTCACCGGGGAGCTGTTTTTT
j_gene: TRBJ2-2
v_gene: TRBV5-4
abundance: -
d_gene: TRBD1

CDR3aa: CASSPRTGGTYEQYF
CDR3nt: TGTGCCAGCTCACCCCGGACAGGCGGGACCTACGAGCAGTACTTC
j_gene: TRBJ2-7
v_gene: TRBV18
abundance: -
d_gene: -

CDR3aa: CASSLSGQGPPYGYTF
CDR3nt: TGCGCCAGCAGCTTGTCGGGACAGGGGCCCCCCTATGGCTACACCTTC
j_gene: TRBJ1-2
v_gene: TRBV5-1
abundance: -
d_gene: TRBD1

CDR3aa: CATSRGQSYNEQFF
CDR3nt: TGTGCCACCAGCAGAGGACAGTCCTACAATGAGCAGTTCTTC
j_gene: TRBJ2-1
v_gene: TRBV15
abundance: -
d_gene: -

CDR3aa: CASSFRGSLADTQYF
CDR3nt: TGCGCCAGCAGCTTTCGCGGGAGTCTTGCAGATACGCAGTATTTT
j_gene: TRBJ2-3
v_gene: TRBV5-1
abundance: -
d_gene: TRBD2

CDR3aa: CASSPRHGGTDTQYF
CDR3nt: TGTGCCAGCAGTCCTCGACACGGCGGCACAGATACGCAGTATTTT
j_gene: TRBJ2-3
v_gene: TRBV28
abundance: once
d_gene: -

CDR3aa: CASRTTGPDTQYF
CDR3nt: TGTGCCAGCAGGACTACAGGCCCAGATACGCAGTATTTT
j_gene: TRBJ2-3
v_gene: TRBV28
abundance: -
d_gene: -

CDR3aa: CASSPAGGRRTEAFF
CDR3nt: TGTGCCAGCAGTCCGGCAGGGGGCCGGAGAACTGAAGCTTTCTTT
j_gene: TRBJ1-1
v_gene: TRBV28
abundance: -
d_gene: TRBD1

CDR3aa: CASSVGSGGGGNTIYF
CDR3nt: TGTGCCAGCAGCGTAGGTTCAGGGGGTGGTGGAAACACCATATATTTT
j_gene: TRBJ1-3
v_gene: TRBV9
abundance: once
d_gene: TRBD1

CDR3aa: CASTPVNRGGGYTF
CDR3nt: TGTGCCAGCACTCCTGTAAACAGGGGAGGAGGCTACACCTTC
j_gene: TRBJ1-2
v_gene: TRBV19
abundance: -
d_gene: TRBD1

CDR3aa: CASPWVFAFF
CDR3nt: TGTGCCAGCCCCTGGGTCTTCGCTTTCTTT
j_gene: TRBJ1-1
v_gene: TRBV28
abundance: -
d_gene: -

CDR3aa: CASSNRQINSPLHF
CDR3nt: TGTGCCAGCAGCAACCGACAGATTAATTCACCCCTCCACTTT
j_gene: TRBJ1-6
v_gene: TRBV7-2
abundance: -
d_gene: -

CDR3aa: CASSSGGAGSYGYTF
CDR3nt: TGCGCCAGCAGCTCAGGGGGCGCAGGTTCCTATGGCTACACCTTC
j_gene: TRBJ1-2
v_gene: TRBV5-1
abundance: -
d_gene: TRBD1

CDR3aa: CASSSGQGYGYTF
CDR3nt: TGTGCCAGCTCATCGGGACAGGGATATGGCTACACCTTC
j_gene: TRBJ1-2
v_gene: TRBV18
abundance: few
d_gene: TRBD1

CDR3aa: CASSLVGADPYEQYF
CDR3nt: TGTGCCAGCAGCTTGGTGGGCGCGGATCCCTACGAGCAGTACTTC
j_gene: TRBJ2-7
v_gene: TRBV5-4
abundance: -
d_gene: -

CDR3aa: CASSYIKYEQYF
CDR3nt: TGTGCCAGCAGTTACATCAAGTACGAGCAGTACTTC
j_gene: TRBJ2-7
v_gene: TRBV6-6
abundance: once
d_gene: -

CDR3aa: CASSLGPQVRDTGELFF
CDR3nt: TGTGCCAGCAGCTTAGGCCCTCAGGTGCGGGATACCGGGGAGCTGTTTTTT
j_gene: TRBJ2-2
v_gene: TRBV13
abundance: -
d_gene: -

CDR3aa: CASSLRQAAEAFF
CDR3nt: TGTGCCAGCAGCTTACGGCAGGCGGCTGAAGCTTTCTTT
j_gene: TRBJ1-1
v_gene: TRBV7-2
abundance: -
d_gene: -

CDR3aa: CASSLPATSVNEQYF
CDR3nt: TGTGCCAGCAGCCTACCGGCGACTAGCGTGAACGAGCAGTACTTC
j_gene: TRBJ2-7
v_gene: TRBV28
abundance: -
d_gene: TRBD2

CDR3aa: CASSLNNEQFF
CDR3nt: TGTGCCAGCAGTTTAAACAATGAGCAGTTCTTC
j_gene: TRBJ2-1
v_gene: TRBV28
abundance: few
d_gene: -

CDR3aa: CASSVVSGEETQYF
CDR3nt: TGTGCCAGCAGCGTAGTTAGCGGGGAAGAGACCCAGTACTTC
j_gene: TRBJ2-5
v_gene: TRBV9
abundance: once
d_gene: TRBD2

CDR3aa: CASSPTTGQDGELFF
CDR3nt: TGTGCCAGCAGCCCGACGACAGGGCAAGACGGGGAGCTGTTTTTT
j_gene: TRBJ2-2
v_gene: TRBV5-4
abundance: -
d_gene: TRBD1

CDR3aa: CASSSSASLATGELFF
CDR3nt: TGTGCCAGCAGCTCTAGTGCCAGCTTGGCCACCGGGGAGCTGTTTTTT
j_gene: TRBJ2-2
v_gene: TRBV11-2
abundance: -
d_gene: -